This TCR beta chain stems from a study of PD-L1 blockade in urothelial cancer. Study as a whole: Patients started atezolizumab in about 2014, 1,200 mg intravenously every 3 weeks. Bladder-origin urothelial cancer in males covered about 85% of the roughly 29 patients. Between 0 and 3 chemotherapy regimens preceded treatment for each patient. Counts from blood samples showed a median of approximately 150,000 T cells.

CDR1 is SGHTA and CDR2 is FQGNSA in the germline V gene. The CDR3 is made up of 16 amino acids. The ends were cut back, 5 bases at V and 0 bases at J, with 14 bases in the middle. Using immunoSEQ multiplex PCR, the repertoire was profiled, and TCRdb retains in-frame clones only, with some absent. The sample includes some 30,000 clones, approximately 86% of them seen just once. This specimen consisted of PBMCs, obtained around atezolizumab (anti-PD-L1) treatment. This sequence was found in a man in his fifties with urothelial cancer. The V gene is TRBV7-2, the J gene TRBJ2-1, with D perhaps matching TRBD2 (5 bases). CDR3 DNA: TGTGCCAGCAGCCCAATCCAGCGGAGCTCCTACAATGAGCAGTTCTTC. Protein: CASSPIQRSSYNEQFF. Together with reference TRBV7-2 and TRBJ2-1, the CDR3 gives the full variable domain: GAGVSQSPSNKVTEKGKDVELRCDPISGHTALYWYRQSLGQGLEFLIYFQGNSAPDKSGLPSDRFSAERTGGSVSTLTIQRTQQEDSAVYLCASSPIQRSSYNEQFFGPGTRLTVL.